These 14 T cell receptor beta chains were sequenced from one sample in a study of cytomegalovirus exposure and HLA in healthy donors. The repertoire was sequenced with immunoSEQ multiplex PCR; TCRdb's copy has only in-frame clones and lacks some. The repertoire includes approximately 70,000 clones, less than 95% of them detected once, and roughly 0.94% sits in the top ten. The source material was PBMCs. Receptors were obtained from a woman aged 18-29 years in good health and CMV-seronegative.

The chain couples TRBV4-1 to TRBJ1-1, with 9 bases identical to TRBD1. Per germline, CDR1 MGHRA and CDR2 YSYEKL. The CDR3 is 14 amino acids. J gave up 13 bases and V 1 base, and 10 bases lay outside the gene matches. The CDR3 coding sequence is TGCGCCAGCAGCCAAGGACTGAGGGACAGGGTGGATTTCTTT. Translating it yields CASSQGLRDRVDFF.

This chain uses TRBV7-9 with TRBJ1-1; 7 nucleotides agree with TRBD1. This CDR3 comprises 15 residues. V lost 5 bases and J lost 5; bases outside the gene matches: 11. Germline loops: CDR1 SEHNR, CDR2 FQNEAQ (reference sequence). CDR3 residues: CASSARQGSYTEAFF. CDR3 bases: TGTGCCAGCAGCGCTCGACAGGGTTCATATACTGAAGCTTTCTTT.

CDR3 bases: TGTGCCAGCAGCTTAATACTTTCGGACACTGAAGCTTTCTTT. Residues: CASSLILSDTEAFF. V and J are TRBV11-2 and TRBJ1-1; D gene unclear. V was trimmed by 2 bases and J by 3 bases, leaving 10 bases between them. Germline V CDR1 and CDR2: SGHAT, FQNNGV. The CDR3 contains 14 residues.

The chain carries TRBV7-8 and TRBJ1-5; maybe TRBD1 (5 bases). The CDR3 is made up of 17 amino acids. V was cut by 6 bases and J by 0 bases, with 18 bases left in between. Germline V gene lookup returns CDR1 SGHVS and CDR2 FQNEAQ. The CDR3 DNA is TGTGCCAGCAGAGCGGGACTCTGGGCGGGTAGCAATCAGCCCCAGCATTTT. This gives the protein CASRAGLWAGSNQPQHF.

The chain carries TRBV6-5 and TRBJ2-2; D might be TRBD1 (6 bases). The CDR3 is 14 amino acids. V was clipped by 3 bases and J by 13 bases, with 18 bases between them. Germline CDR1 is MNHEY and CDR2 is SVGAGI. The CDR3 coding sequence is TGTGCCAGCAGTTATCTTCCGTCACAGGGTGTGCTGTTTTTT. This translates into CASSYLPSQGVLFF.

The genes are TRBV9 and TRBJ2-5, with D possibly being TRBD2 (5 bases). Germline CDR1 SGDLS, CDR2 YYNGEE. Trimming took 4 bases from V and 3 from J, leaving 13 bases between them. The CDR3 is made up of 14 amino acids. CDR3 sequence reads: CASSLSAFKETQYF. CDR3 nucleotide sequence: TGTGCCAGCAGCCTTAGCGCGTTTAAAGAGACCCAGTACTTC.

The gene calls are TRBV5-8 and TRBJ2-1; TRBD2 agrees at 9 bases. CDR1 SGHTS and CDR2 YDEGEE come from the germline V gene. The CDR3 contains 18 residues. J lost 4 bases, V lost 2 bases, and 13 bases had no gene match. The CDR3 DNA follows: TGTGCCAGCAGCTTTTTGGCTAGCGGGGACCCCCTTTACAATGAGCAGTTCTTC. Translated: CASSFLASGDPLYNEQFF.

The sample holds one count of this clone. V usage is TRBV9 and J usage is TRBJ2-7, with 9 positions matching TRBD2. The CDR3 extends over 15 amino acids. The V segment lost 4 bases and the J segment 3 bases; nucleotides outside the gene matches: 8. Germline CDR1 reads SGDLS; CDR2 reads YYNGEE. Here the CDR3 reads CASSPSVAGDYEQYF. The CDR3 DNA reads TGTGCCAGCAGCCCTAGTGTAGCGGGAGACTACGAGCAGTACTTC.

V and J are TRBV29-1 and TRBJ2-3; 11 positions match TRBD2. The CDR3 is made up of 14 amino acids. V gave up 5 bases and J gave up 1 base; unmatched junction bases: 2. The germline V gene encodes CDR1 SQVTM and CDR2 ANQGSEA. The CDR3 spells CSVPGLAGTDTQYF. The CDR3 coding sequence is TGCAGCGTTCCGGGACTAGCGGGCACAGATACGCAGTATTTT.

V and J are TRBV2 and TRBJ2-1; D unclear. The germline V gene encodes CDR1 SNHLY and CDR2 FYNNEI. This CDR3 region has 14 residues. Trimming removed 4 bases from V and 0 bases from J, with 7 bases in between. The CDR3 spells CASSGPSSYNEQFF. DNA of the CDR3: TGTGCCAGCAGTGGGCCAAGCTCCTACAATGAGCAGTTCTTC.

The V and J genes are TRBV10-2 and TRBJ2-3, with 10 bases that match TRBD2. Unmatched junction bases numbered 4, after V lost 7 bases and J lost 3 bases. There are 14 residues in the CDR3. CDR1 and CDR2 (germline): WSHSY, SAAADI. CDR3: CASTSAGGTDTQYF. Written as DNA, the CDR3 is TGCGCCAGCACCTCAGCGGGAGGGACAGATACGCAGTATTTT.

The V and J genes are TRBV15 and TRBJ1-2, with D perhaps matching TRBD1 (5 bases). Germline CDR1 LNHNV, CDR2 YYDKDF (reference sequence). V shed 0 bases and J shed 8 bases, with 19 bases lying between them. This CDR3 contains 16 residues. CDR3 coding DNA: TGTGCCACCAGCAGAGATGTAGCAGGGATGGGTCAAGGCTACACCTTC. Protein product: CATSRDVAGMGQGYTF.

This clone occurred once. The rearrangement joins TRBV7-8 to TRBJ2-1; weak D call: TRBD2 (6 bases). The V and J ends lost 1 base and 5 bases respectively, with 15 bases between them. The CDR3 sequence is 16 residues long. The V gene's germline CDR1 is SGHVS and CDR2 FQNEAQ. DNA for the CDR3: TGTGCCAGCAGCTTAGACGTTCGGGGGAGAGACAATGAGCAGTTCTTC. Its protein is CASSLDVRGRDNEQFF.

V gene TRBV5-1 combines with J gene TRBJ1-1, with 9 positions matching TRBD1. Germline CDR1 reads SGHRS; CDR2 reads YFSETQ. The length of the CDR3 is 13 residues. V was pared by 5 bases and J by 6 bases, with 5 bases of the junction left unmatched. CDR3 amino acids: CASRGTGTAEAFF. CDR3 sequence (DNA): TGCGCCAGCAGGGGGACAGGGACGGCTGAAGCTTTCTTT.